These 2 T cell receptor beta chains came from one sample sequenced in a study of T-cell reconstitution after alpha-beta-depleted transplantation in children. For TCRbeta, the library was prepared with unique molecular identifiers. TCRdb re-derived calls from the PCR reads in MiXCR, one entry per CDR3 protein. This sample has about 200,000 distinct CDR3 sequences, with about 7% found just once. Specimen: PBMCs, collected before TCRalphabeta/CD19-depleted stem cell transplant. These receptors were taken from a boy aged 2-9 years with acute lymphoblastic leukemia, due to receive a stem cell transplant.

The chain has TRBV20-1 and TRBJ1-1; 7 bases fit TRBD1. V lost 2 bases and J lost 8; bases outside the gene matches: 2. The length of the CDR3 is 11 residues. Germline V gene sequence: CDR1 DFQATT, CDR2 SNEGSKA (reference sequence). The CDR3 is CSARRGQEAFF. The CDR3 nucleotides read TGCAGTGCTAGACGGGGACAGGAAGCTTTCTTT.

At least ten counts were recorded for this clonotype. The chain couples TRBV10-2 to TRBJ2-7; TRBD1 agrees at 8 bases. The CDR3 length is 17 residues. Per the germline V gene, CDR1 is WSHSY and CDR2 is SAAADI. Unmatched junction bases numbered 7, after V lost 0 bases and J lost 0 bases. CDR3 region: CASSESAWTGRSYEQYF. In nucleotides, the CDR3 is TGCGCCAGCAGTGAGTCGGCCTGGACAGGGCGCTCCTACGAGCAGTACTTC.